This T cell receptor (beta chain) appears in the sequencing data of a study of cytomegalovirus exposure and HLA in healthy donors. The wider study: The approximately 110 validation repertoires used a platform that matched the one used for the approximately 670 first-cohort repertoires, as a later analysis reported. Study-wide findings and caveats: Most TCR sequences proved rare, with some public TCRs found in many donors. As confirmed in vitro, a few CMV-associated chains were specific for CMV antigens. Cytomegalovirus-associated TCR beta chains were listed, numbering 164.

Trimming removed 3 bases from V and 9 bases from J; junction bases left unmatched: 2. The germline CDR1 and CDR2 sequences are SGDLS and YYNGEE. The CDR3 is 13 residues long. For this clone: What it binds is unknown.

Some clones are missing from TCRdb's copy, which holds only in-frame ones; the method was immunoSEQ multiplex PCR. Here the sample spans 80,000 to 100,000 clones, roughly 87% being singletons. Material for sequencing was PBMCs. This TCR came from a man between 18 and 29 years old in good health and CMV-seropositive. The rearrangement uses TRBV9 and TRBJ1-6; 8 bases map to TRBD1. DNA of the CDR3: TGTGCCAGCAGCGCAGGACAGGGTTCACCCCTCCACTTT. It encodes CASSAGQGSPLHF.